Below, 5 T cell receptor beta chains from the same sample are listed, as sequenced in a study of cytomegalovirus exposure and HLA in healthy donors. PCR involved 60 Vbeta and 13 Jbeta primers. Here immunoSEQ multiplex PCR was the method, and the copy in TCRdb shows in-frame clones only, minus some. The profile covers around 130,000 clones, with roughly 70% appearing a single time and approximately 6.3% taken by the ten largest. Material: PBMCs. Receptors were obtained from a man between 40 and 49 years old in good health and CMV-seropositive.

The rearrangement links TRBV7-2 to TRBJ2-3, with TRBD2 matching 8 bases. The CDR3 is 15 amino acids. Germline V gene data show CDR1 as SGHTA and CDR2 as FQGNSA. Trimming at V came to 5 bases and at J to 1 base, leaving 5 bases not matched to a gene. This CDR3 reads CASSPVSGGTDTQYF. CDR3 nucleotide sequence: TGTGCCAGCAGCCCCGTTAGCGGGGGCACAGATACGCAGTATTTT.

The chain joins TRBV7-9 to TRBJ2-1, with D possibly being TRBD1 (5 bases). The V and J ends lost 2 bases and 9 bases respectively, with 26 bases between them. The CDR3 runs to 18 residues. Germline CDR1 reads SEHNR; CDR2 reads FQNEAQ (reference sequence). The CDR3 sequence: CASSLNVLGRALRAEQFF. CDR3 nucleotides: TGTGCCAGCAGCTTAAACGTCCTTGGCAGGGCCCTAAGAGCTGAGCAGTTCTTC.

The chain recombines TRBV30 with TRBJ1-2; D possibly corresponds to TRBD1 (6 bases). The germline gives CDR1 GTSNPN, CDR2 SVGIG (reference sequence). Deletions cut 4 bases from V and 9 bases from J, with 9 bases between. This CDR3 has 10 residues. The CDR3 loop is CAWNRERYTF. CDR3 nucleotide sequence: TGTGCCTGGAACAGGGAGCGCTACACCTTC. The whole variable domain, filled in from reference TRBV30 and TRBJ1-2, reads SQTIHQWPATLVQPVGSPLSLECTVEGTSNPNLYWYRQAAGRGLQLLFYSVGIGQISSEVPQNLSASRPQDRQFILSSKKLLLSDSGFYLCAWNRERYTFGSGTRLTVV.

The chain joins TRBV27 to TRBJ2-7; the D gene is possibly TRBD1 (5 bases). CDR3 length: 14 amino acids. CDR1 is MNHEY, CDR2 SMNVEV, per germline (reference sequence). Between the trimmed V and J ends, which lost 6 bases and 0 bases, there was a span of 12 bases. CDR3 loop: CASRLRQSSYEQYF. In DNA form, the CDR3 reads TGTGCCAGCAGACTAAGACAGAGCTCCTACGAGCAGTACTTC.

This rearrangement joins TRBV2 to TRBJ1-1; TRBD1 might be the D (6 bases). The V gene's germline CDR1 is SNHLY and CDR2 FYNNEI. The CDR3 has 13 amino acids. The V gene lost 2 bases and the J gene lost 4 bases, with 8 bases spanning the gap. As DNA, the CDR3 is TGTGCCAGCAGTGAACAGGGGATCACTGAAGCTTTCTTT. Translating gives CASSEQGITEAFF. Variable domain in full (rest from reference TRBV2 and TRBJ1-1): EPEVTQTPSHQVTQMGQEVILRCVPISNHLYFYWYRQILGQKVEFLVSFYNNEISEKSEIFDDQFSVERPDGSNFTLKIRSTKLEDSAMYFCASSEQGITEAFFGQGTRLTVV.